The present T cell receptor (beta chain) was sequenced within a study of OX40 agonist ivuxolimab in advanced cancers. Repertoires were generated with immunoSEQ multiplex PCR, while TCRdb's copy carries only in-frame clones and drops some. The sample contains some 40,000 clones, roughly nine tenths of which appear only once. This clone was found once. Its antigen is unknown. Whole-study findings and limits: Expanded clones belonging to CD8+ T cells outnumbered, on average, those of CD4+.

This specimen was CD4+ or CD8+ T cells sorted from blood, taken in a trial of the OX40 agonist ivuxolimab. The source is an adult with an advanced solid tumor such as melanoma, head and neck, liver or kidney cancer.

The CDR3 DNA reads TGTGCCAGCAGCTGGTCCCAGCGGGCCTCCTACGAGCAGTACTTC. As protein: CASSWSQRASYEQYF. This chain connects TRBV27 to TRBJ2-7; the D gene is possibly TRBD2 (6 bases). There are 15 residues in the CDR3. The germline V gene encodes CDR1 MNHEY and CDR2 SMNVEV (reference sequence). V lost 6 bases to trimming and J lost 0 bases, with 15 bases between them.